A selection of T cell receptor beta chains follows, all from one sample in a study of T cells in Graves' hyperthyroidism and ophthalmopathy. In TCRdb, the multiplex PCR reads were re-called with MiXCR into one record per CDR3 protein. This sample has around 690,000 distinct CDR3 sequences; less than 25% occur once, and the top ten carry around a third. The sequenced sample was blood. These receptors came from a man aged 25 to 40 with Graves' ophthalmopathy. Each CDR3 is given with its conserved first and last residue. D genes are given only for firm matches. Only some rows state a clone size, as once, few, many or a class for expanded clones.

J | V | D | size | CDR3 | DNA
TRBJ2-7 | TRBV10-3 | TRBD1 | few | CASRVDRGNSYEQYF | TGTGCCAGCAGAGTCGACAGGGGGAACTCCTACGAGCAGTACTTC
TRBJ2-7 | TRBV20-1 | NA | NA | CSARDGRGTKSSYEQYF | TGCAGTGCTAGAGATGGTAGGGGGACCAAGTCCTCCTACGAGCAGTACTTC
TRBJ2-1 | TRBV5-4 | TRBD2 | NA | CASSLGGSPPNEQFF | TGTGCCAGCAGCTTGGGCGGGAGTCCCCCCAATGAGCAGTTCTTC
TRBJ2-1 | TRBV9 | TRBD1 | few | CASSAGQGLSEQFF | TGTGCCAGCAGCGCCGGACAGGGATTGAGTGAGCAGTTCTTC
TRBJ2-7 | TRBV5-6 | TRBD2 | NA | CASSSREGPHEQYF | TGTGCCAGCAGCTCCCGGGAGGGACCACACGAGCAGTACTTC
TRBJ2-2 | TRBV19 | NA | NA | CASAGFERPGELFF | TGTGCCAGTGCAGGGTTCGAGCGGCCGGGGGAGCTGTTTTTT
TRBJ1-5 | TRBV30 | TRBD1 | many | CAWSGQGAKRGQPQHF | TGTGCCTGGAGCGGACAGGGGGCCAAACGTGGGCAGCCCCAGCATTTT
TRBJ1-4 | TRBV6-2/TRBV6-3 | TRBD1 | NA | CASSYSEPGQATNEKLFF | TGTGCCAGCAGTTACTCGGAGCCGGGACAGGCAACTAATGAAAAACTGTTTTTT
TRBJ1-1 | TRBV9 | NA | NA | CASSVEGGAEAFF | TGTGCCAGCAGCGTAGAGGGGGGCGCTGAAGCTTTCTTT
TRBJ2-2 | TRBV12-3/TRBV12-4 | TRBD2 | few | CASTRSSGTTGELFF | TGTGCCAGCACCAGGTCTAGCGGGACCACCGGGGAGCTGTTTTTT
TRBJ1-2 | TRBV29-1 | NA | NA | CSGHSNYGYTF | TGCAGCGGGCACTCTAACTATGGCTACACCTTC
TRBJ1-5 | TRBV20-1 | NA | NA | CSATLRASRQPQHF | TGCAGTGCTACCTTGCGGGCGTCCAGGCAGCCCCAGCATTTT
TRBJ1-1 | TRBV9 | NA | many | CASSVAHRPRAFF | TGTGCCAGCAGCGTAGCTCACAGGCCCCGAGCTTTCTTT
TRBJ2-3 | TRBV19 | NA | few | CASSITESWADTQYF | TGTGCCAGTAGTATAACAGAGAGTTGGGCGGATACGCAGTATTTT
TRBJ1-2 | TRBV6-1 | TRBD1 | NA | CASSPPDRGNGNTF | TGTGCCAGCAGTCCCCCTGACAGGGGGAATGGCAACACCTTC
TRBJ1-1 | TRBV29-1 | NA | NA | CSAPGGEGEAFF | TGCAGCGCTCCGGGGGGGGAGGGTGAAGCTTTCTTT
TRBJ2-1 | TRBV12-3/TRBV12-4 | TRBD1 | few | CASSLPRTGGRRHESNEQFF | TGTGCCAGCAGTTTGCCCCGGACAGGAGGTCGGCGCCACGAGTCCAATGAGCAGTTCTTC
TRBJ2-1 | TRBV28 | NA | NA | CASSLTASISYNEQFF | TGTGCCAGCAGTTTAACCGCTAGTATTTCCTACAATGAGCAGTTCTTC
TRBJ2-1 | TRBV7-9 | TRBD2 | few | CASSSTSGKEANEQFF | TGTGCCAGCAGCTCGACTAGCGGCAAAGAGGCAAATGAGCAGTTCTTC
TRBJ1-5 | TRBV27 | NA | many | CASSLGTRNQPQHF | TGTGCCAGCAGTTTAGGGACCAGGAATCAGCCCCAGCATTTT
TRBJ2-3 | TRBV7-9 | NA | few | CASGLTAHSYSPPDTQYF | TGTGCCAGCGGCCTGACAGCCCATTCCTACAGTCCCCCAGATACGCAGTATTTT
TRBJ1-1 | TRBV15 | NA | many | CATTPGVSDTEAFF | TGTGCCACCACCCCAGGAGTATCGGACACTGAAGCTTTCTTT
TRBJ2-1 | TRBV12-3/TRBV12-4 | NA | few | CASSLSLSGQFF | TGTGCCAGCAGTTTAAGCCTCTCAGGGCAGTTCTTC
TRBJ2-7 | TRBV28 | TRBD1 | NA | CASGFVGTEPYEQYF | TGTGCCAGCGGTTTCGTCGGGACAGAACCCTACGAGCAGTACTTC
TRBJ2-7 | TRBV20-1 | NA | NA | CSSRDFTGGYEQYF | TGCAGTTCTAGAGACTTTACCGGGGGCTACGAGCAGTACTTC
TRBJ1-2 | TRBV30 | NA | few | CAWGVGLLGYTF | TGTGCCTGGGGAGTAGGGCTCCTGGGCTACACCTTC
TRBJ2-5 | TRBV2 | TRBD2 | many | CASSPTSGRQTQYF | TGTGCCAGCAGCCCGACTAGCGGGAGACAGACCCAGTACTTC
TRBJ1-5 | TRBV7-2 | NA | many | CASSSGGSNQPQHF | TGTGCCAGCAGCTCCGGGGGAAGCAATCAGCCCCAGCATTTT
TRBJ2-5 | TRBV5-4 | TRBD2 | NA | CASSLWGGQETQYF | TGTGCCAGCAGCTTGTGGGGGGGGCAAGAGACCCAGTACTTC
TRBJ2-7 | TRBV30 | NA | few | CAWSVELAPNYEQYF | TGTGCCTGGAGTGTAGAGTTGGCCCCCAACTACGAGCAGTACTTC
TRBJ1-4 | TRBV28 | NA | many | CASSLGYRPSKLFF | TGTGCCAGCAGTTTAGGGTATAGGCCTTCAAAACTGTTTTTT